Listed below are T cell receptor beta chains from one sample, sequenced in a study of CD8 T cells in Susac syndrome. TCRdb reanalysed the immunoSEQ multiplex PCR reads using MiXCR and keeps one entry per CDR3 protein. The repertoire holds around 130,000 distinct CDR3 sequences, with just under 95% as singletons. The material sequenced was CD8+ T cells from PBMCs. These TCRs come from a human donor with Susac syndrome. CDR3s include the opening cysteine and the closing phenylalanine or tryptophan. D genes are given only for firm matches. The size field is filled for only some rows; it gives once, few, many or a size class.

TRBJ2-1 15 TRBV15 TRBD2 . CATSPPGLTRPEQFF TGTGCCACCAGCCCCCCGGGACTAACTCGTCCGGAGCAGTTCTTC
TRBJ2-3 16 TRBV13 . . CASSLRGHAGADTQYF TGTGCCAGCAGCCTCAGAGGGCACGCCGGGGCAGATACGCAGTATTTT
TRBJ1-5 15 TRBV20-1 . . CSAGLRDTHGQPQHF TGCAGTGCTGGCCTCCGGGACACCCACGGTCAGCCCCAGCATTTT
TRBJ2-5 14 TRBV27 . . CASSPSAYQETQYF TGTGCCAGCAGTCCCTCGGCGTACCAAGAGACCCAGTACTTC
TRBJ2-2 13 TRBV29-1 TRBD1 . CSTGTGFTGELFF TGCAGCACTGGGACAGGGTTCACCGGGGAGCTGTTTTTT
TRBJ2-7 14 TRBV20-1 . . CSARDGAGSSEQYF TGCAGTGCTAGAGATGGAGCAGGGTCTAGCGAGCAGTACTTC
TRBJ2-1 15 TRBV27 TRBD2 . CASSLTGLAQNEQFF TGTGCCAGCAGTTTAACGGGACTAGCGCAAAATGAGCAGTTCTTC
TRBJ1-5 11 TRBV2 . . CASRADQPQHF TGTGCCAGCAGGGCCGATCAGCCCCAGCATTTT
TRBJ2-7 17 TRBV5-1 TRBD2 . CASSTTPTSGGHYEQYF TGCGCCAGCAGCACCACCCCGACTAGCGGGGGGCACTACGAGCAGTACTTC
TRBJ2-1 17 TRBV13 TRBD2 . CASSIPGGGRNSNEQFF TGTGCCAGCAGCATCCCCGGCGGGGGGAGGAATTCCAATGAGCAGTTCTTC
TRBJ2-7 17 TRBV15 . . CATSRDGRGVISYEQYF TGTGCCACCAGCAGAGATGGGAGGGGGGTAATCAGCTACGAGCAGTACTTC
TRBJ1-1 13 TRBV27 . . CASSLSPTTEAFF TGTGCCAGCAGTTTATCCCCGACCACTGAAGCTTTCTTT
TRBJ2-3 14 TRBV9 TRBD2 . CASSPSGGLDTQYF TGTGCCAGCAGCCCCAGCGGGGGGTTGGATACGCAGTATTTT
TRBJ2-7 14 TRBV5-4 TRBD1 . CASSKWTGFDEQYF TGTGCCAGCAGCAAATGGACAGGATTCGACGAGCAGTACTTC
TRBJ1-2 18 TRBV14 . . CASSPRGQSVLINYGYTF TGTGCCAGCAGCCCTAGAGGACAGTCAGTACTCATAAACTATGGCTACACCTTC
TRBJ1-1 13 TRBV11-2 . . CASSLSTITEAFF TGTGCCAGCAGCTTAAGCACCATCACTGAAGCTTTCTTT
TRBJ1-2 12 TRBV29-1 . . CSVGLGVGGYTF TGCAGCGTTGGGTTAGGGGTTGGTGGCTACACCTTC
TRBJ2-3 16 TRBV29-1 . . CSVGTFGRGSTITQYF TGCAGCGTTGGGACCTTCGGTAGGGGCTCCACAATTACGCAGTATTTT
TRBJ2-2 17 TRBV9 . . CASSVVGGSTNTGELFF TGTGCCAGCAGCGTAGTAGGGGGGAGTACGAACACCGGGGAGCTGTTTTTT
TRBJ2-5 15 TRBV5-1 TRBD2 . CASSLEGLAVETQYF TGCGCCAGCAGCTTGGAGGGACTAGCTGTCGAGACCCAGTACTTC
TRBJ1-5 20 TRBV6-1 . . CASSEGLADSLRALNQPQHF TGTGCCAGCAGTGAAGGACTGGCCGACTCCCTCAGGGCCCTCAATCAGCCCCAGCATTTT
TRBJ2-7 12 TRBV7-9 TRBD1 . CASSYTGAEQYF TGTGCCAGCAGTTATACAGGGGCCGAGCAGTACTTC
TRBJ1-2 15 TRBV6-2/TRBV6-3 . . CASRRQGFEVYGYTF TGTGCCAGCAGACGTCAGGGTTTTGAGGTCTATGGCTACACCTTC
TRBJ1-5 14 TRBV6-2/TRBV6-3 TRBD1 . CASSYPDRDQPQHF TGTGCCAGCAGTTACCCGGACAGGGATCAGCCCCAGCATTTT
TRBJ2-5 15 TRBV11-2 . . CASSLDQDRQETQYF TGTGCCAGCAGCTTAGATCAGGATCGCCAAGAGACCCAGTACTTC
TRBJ2-7 18 TRBV14 . . CASSHLYSGRGSLYEQYF TGTGCCAGCAGCCACCTGTATTCGGGAAGGGGCTCCCTCTACGAGCAGTACTTC
TRBJ2-1 17 TRBV15 . once CATSPSRAVSSYNEQFF TGTGCCACCAGCCCGAGTAGGGCGGTCAGCTCCTACAATGAGCAGTTCTTC
TRBJ2-1 15 TRBV7-9 TRBD2 . CASSYRLAGGHEQFF TGTGCCAGCAGCTACCGACTAGCGGGGGGCCATGAGCAGTTCTTC